Listed here are 26 T cell receptor beta chains from one sample, sequenced in a study of cytomegalovirus exposure and HLA in healthy donors. Use of 60 Vbeta and 13 Jbeta primers characterized the PCR. Some clones are missing from TCRdb's copy, which holds only in-frame ones; the method was immunoSEQ multiplex PCR. The top ten hold approximately 6.3% of the sample, which has 120,000 to 150,000 clones, over 70% seen once. Sequenced: PBMCs. These receptors originate from a woman aged 40 to 55 in good health and CMV-seropositive.

This clone was found a few times. The CDR3 loop reads CASNQDSPYEQYF. For the CDR3, the DNA is TGTGCCAGCAACCAAGACAGCCCGTACGAGCAGTACTTC. The chain carries TRBV28 and TRBJ2-7, with D possibly TRBD1 on 5 matching bases. The CDR3 has 13 residues. The V end lost 7 bases, the J end lost 4 bases, and 14 bases lay between the germline ends. Germline CDR1 MDHEN, CDR2 SYDVKM.

The V call is TRBV28, the J call TRBJ1-2; 7 nucleotides align to TRBD1. Germline CDR1 MDHEN, CDR2 SYDVKM. This CDR3 is built from 15 residues. The J segment lost 0 bases and the V segment lost 4 bases, leaving 5 bases of the junction unmatched. CDR3 coding DNA: TGTGCCAGCAGTTCCACAGGGGCGACTAACTATGGCTACACCTTC. Its protein product is CASSSTGATNYGYTF.

The CDR3 sequence: CATKSGQGFYEQYF. CDR3 coding DNA: TGTGCCACCAAGAGCGGACAGGGGTTCTACGAGCAGTACTTC. This chain connects TRBV2 to TRBJ2-7, with 9 nucleotides matching TRBD1. This CDR3 has 14 amino acids. The ends lost 10 bases at V and 3 bases at J; junction bases unmatched: 10. CDR1 and CDR2 from the germline V gene are SNHLY and FYNNEI.

The rearrangement links TRBV28 to TRBJ1-2; 7 nucleotides align to TRBD1. This CDR3 spans 17 amino acids. Losses at the gene ends were 7 bases for V and 4 bases for J; bases not matched to a gene: 18. CDR1 and CDR2 from the germline V gene are MDHEN and SYDVKM. CDR3 DNA sequence: TGTGCCAGCAAGACCCCCACAGGGGCCCGAGCCCTCTATGGCTACACCTTC. It translates to CASKTPTGARALYGYTF.

The chain recombines TRBV4-1 with TRBJ2-7; tentatively, D is TRBD1 (7 bases). The length of the CDR3 is 16 residues. V gave up 5 bases and J gave up 6 bases, with 23 bases separating them. Germline values: CDR1 MGHRA, CDR2 YSYEKL. The CDR3, as DNA: TGCGCCAGCAGCTTACAGGCTGGGACAGAGGGGGGCGAGCAGTACTTC. This encodes CASSLQAGTEGGEQYF.

V is TRBV7-2 and J is TRBJ2-7; TRBD2 matches at 12 bases. CDR3 size: 14 residues. Looked up from germline, CDR1 is SGHTA and CDR2 is FQGNSA. The ends lost 3 bases at V and 6 bases at J; junction bases unmatched: 3. In DNA form, the CDR3 reads TGTGCCAGCAGCTTGCTAGCGGGGGGGCTCGAGCAGTACTTC. It translates to CASSLLAGGLEQYF.

V usage is TRBV9 and J usage is TRBJ1-3; no firm D call. The CDR3 runs to 15 residues. Per germline, CDR1 SGDLS and CDR2 YYNGEE. V gave up 0 bases and J gave up 0 bases, with 7 bases separating them. The CDR3 DNA reads TGTGCCAGCAGCGTAGGTAGAGCCTCTGGAAACACCATATATTTT. Its protein product is CASSVGRASGNTIYF.

The V and J genes are TRBV6-1 and TRBJ1-1, with D possibly TRBD1 on 5 matching bases. The CDR3 totals 11 residues. Trimming removed 5 bases from V and 7 bases from J, with 8 bases in between. Germline V gene lookup returns CDR1 MNHNS and CDR2 SASEGT. CDR3 region: CASSRGREAFF. The CDR3, as DNA: TGTGCCAGCAGTAGGGGTCGTGAAGCTTTCTTT.

The chain employs TRBV5-1 and TRBJ1-1, with D uncertain. V shed 0 bases and J shed 5 bases, with 8 bases lying between them. CDR1 is SGHRS and CDR2 is YFSETQ in the germline V gene. The CDR3 sequence is 13 residues long. The CDR3 DNA sequence: TGCGCCAGCAGCTTGGGCGGGGTAACTGAAGCTTTCTTT. Its translation is CASSLGGVTEAFF.

This clone was picked up one time. This sequence joins TRBV19 and TRBJ2-2, with 7 nucleotides matching TRBD2. CDR1 is LNHDA, CDR2 SQIVND, per germline (reference sequence). CDR3 size: 15 residues. V lost 1 base to trimming and J lost 4 bases; unmatched junction nucleotides: 3. As DNA, the CDR3 is TGTGCCAGTAGTATAGTTCCGGGGGGCACCGGGGAGCTGTTTTTT. Encoded protein: CASSIVPGGTGELFF. The whole variable domain, filled in from reference TRBV19 and TRBJ2-2, reads DGGITQSPKYLFRKEGQNVTLSCEQNLNHDAMYWYRQDPGQGLRLIYYSQIVNDFQKGDIAEGYSVSREKKESFPLTVTSAQKNPTAFYLCASSIVPGGTGELFFGEGSRLTVL.

V usage is TRBV6-1 and J usage is TRBJ1-5, with D unresolved. Looked up from germline, CDR1 is MNHNS and CDR2 is SASEGT. The CDR3 is made up of 15 amino acids. Trimming took off 10 bases at V and 0 bases at J, with 16 bases between the two ends. The CDR3 region is CATLAAVNSNQPQHF. The CDR3 DNA is TGTGCCACCCTGGCGGCCGTAAATAGCAATCAGCCCCAGCATTTT.

The chain uses TRBV2 and TRBJ1-4; 7 nucleotides align to TRBD1. CDR3 size: 13 residues. With V trimmed by 6 bases and J by 6 bases, 4 bases remained unmatched. Looked up from germline, CDR1 is SNHLY and CDR2 is FYNNEI. The CDR3 sequence: CASRGDSYEKLFF. The CDR3 coding sequence is TGTGCCAGCAGAGGGGACAGCTATGAAAAACTGTTTTTT.

In DNA, the CDR3 is TGTGCCAGCAGGCAACAGGGAAGCGGAACCCAGTACTTC. It encodes CASRQQGSGTQYF. V is TRBV28 and J is TRBJ2-5; possible D gene TRBD1, 6 bases. V lost 6 bases, J lost 8 bases, and 16 bases lay in between. The CDR3 has 13 amino acids. The germline V gene has CDR1 MDHEN and CDR2 SYDVKM.

The chain employs TRBV11-1 and TRBJ2-2, with D perhaps TRBD2 (6 bases). The CDR3 length is 15 residues. The V end was cut by 5 bases, the J end by 2 bases, with 12 bases between. The germline gives CDR1 SGHAT, CDR2 FQDESV (reference sequence). The CDR3 loop is CASSLGTYNTGELFF. The DNA for the CDR3 is TGTGCCAGCAGCCTTGGGACTTACAACACCGGGGAGCTGTTTTTT.

This sequence joins TRBV10-3 and TRBJ2-1; TRBD1 agrees at 8 bases. The CDR3 totals 15 residues. Germline assignment: CDR1 ENHRY and CDR2 SYGVKD. V was clipped by 0 bases and J by 8 bases; unmatched bases: 6. The CDR3 coding sequence is TGTGCCATCAGTGAGTCGACCCAGGGGGCGGATGAGCAGTTCTTC. This codes for CAISESTQGADEQFF.

The chain uses TRBV4-1 and TRBJ2-7, with 7 bases lining up with TRBD1. Germline V gene data show CDR1 as MGHRA and CDR2 as YSYEKL. Unmatched junction bases numbered 4, after V lost 2 bases and J lost 3 bases. This CDR3 is 14 amino acids long. The CDR3 DNA follows: TGCGCCAGCAGCCAATACAGGGGCATCTACGAGCAGTACTTC. It specifies CASSQYRGIYEQYF.

The V and J genes are TRBV6-5 and TRBJ2-7, with 10 bases aligning to TRBD1. The CDR3 spans 15 residues. V shed 4 bases and J 6 bases; nucleotides not matched to a gene: 9. Germline lookup yields CDR1 MNHEY and CDR2 SVGAGI. DNA of the CDR3: TGTGCCAGCAGTTCGCCAAACCGGGACAGGGGCGAGCAGTACTTC. Its translation is CASSSPNRDRGEQYF.

In its sample, this clone was seen a few times. The chain uses TRBV6-5 and TRBJ1-1, with D maybe TRBD1 (6 bases). Deletions cut 4 bases from V and 1 base from J, with 10 bases between. The CDR3 length is 14 residues. Germline V gene data show CDR1 as MNHEY and CDR2 as SVGAGI. The CDR3 protein is CASSSQGTNTEAFF. The CDR3 bases are TGTGCCAGCAGTTCTCAGGGGACGAACACTGAAGCTTTCTTT.

The chain carries TRBV29-1 and TRBJ2-7; D perhaps matches TRBD2 (5 bases). Trimming stripped 4 bases from V and 0 bases from J, with 10 bases between. CDR1 is SQVTM and CDR2 is ANQGSEA in the germline V gene. CDR3 length equals 13 residues. DNA of the CDR3: TGCAGCGTTGCCGCGAGGGCCTCCTACGAGCAGTACTTC. Its translation: CSVAARASYEQYF.

The gene calls are TRBV6-5 and TRBJ1-1; 10 nucleotides align to TRBD1. This CDR3 spans 14 amino acids. Germline-derived CDR1 and CDR2 are MNHEY and SVGAGI. Losses at the gene ends were 2 bases for V and 9 bases for J; bases not matched to a gene: 6. CDR3 nucleotide sequence: TGTGCCAGCAGTTACAGCGGGACAGGGGTAAAAGCTTTCTTT. It translates to CASSYSGTGVKAFF.

The chain combines TRBV6-6 with TRBJ1-2; possible D gene TRBD1, 5 bases. Germline CDR1 is MNHNY and CDR2 is SVGAGI (reference sequence). The V end was cut by 2 bases, the J end by 5 bases, with 12 bases between. The CDR3 is 14 residues long. Written as DNA, the CDR3 is TGTGCCAGCAGTTACGACAGTACTTCATATGGCTACACCTTC. It translates to CASSYDSTSYGYTF.

This chain links TRBV15 with TRBJ2-5; 10 bases align to TRBD1. The DNA end is more similar to TRBJ2-7, so the J call may be wrong. Germline-derived CDR1 and CDR2 are LNHNV and YYDKDF (reference sequence). The CDR3 is made up of 15 amino acids. The CDR3 nucleotides are TGTGCCACCAGCACTAAACGCGGACAGGGGGGCGAGCAGTACTTC. This codes for CATSTKRGQGGEQYF.

This rearrangement joins TRBV12-5 to TRBJ2-5; TRBD1 matches at 9 bases. The DNA end is a closer match to TRBJ2-7, so the J assignment may be wrong. Germline CDR1 reads LGHNT; CDR2 reads FRNRAP. The CDR3 contains 16 residues. In nucleotides, the CDR3 is TGTGCTAGTGGTTTGGTACTGGGACAGGGCGGCTACGAGCAGTACTTC. Its translation: CASGLVLGQGGYEQYF.

The rearrangement uses TRBV19 and TRBJ1-6; 10 bases are shared with TRBD1. V dropped 6 bases and J dropped 9; count of bases not matched to a gene: 2. The CDR3 is 13 residues long. Germline CDR1 reads LNHDA; CDR2 reads SQIVND (reference sequence). The CDR3 sequence is CASRGTGVSPLHF. DNA for the CDR3: TGTGCCAGTAGAGGGACAGGGGTTTCACCCCTCCACTTT.

This rearrangement joins TRBV10-3 to TRBJ2-1, with 7 bases identical to TRBD2. CDR1 is ENHRY and CDR2 is SYGVKD in the germline V gene. The CDR3 contains 15 residues. Trimming at V came to 0 bases and at J to 6 bases, leaving 5 bases not matched to a gene. The CDR3 DNA is TGTGCCATCAGTGAGTCGCCAGCGGGGCGCAATGAGCAGTTCTTC. It translates to CAISESPAGRNEQFF.

The V gene is TRBV19, the J gene TRBJ1-5, with 8 bases lining up with TRBD1. The length of the CDR3 is 13 residues. CDR1 and CDR2 from the germline V gene are LNHDA and SQIVND (reference sequence). Germline trimming cut 5 bases from V and 6 bases from J; bases unmatched to any gene: 3. CDR3 DNA: TGTGCCAGTAGTGACAGGGGCGGTCAGCCCCAGCATTTT. Translated, it gives CASSDRGGQPQHF.